This is a list of T cell receptor beta chains from one sample in a study of regulatory T cells in long-lasting Graves disease. One entry per CDR3 protein results from TCRdb running MiXCR on the multiplex PCR reads. The data contain approximately 250,000 distinct CDR3 sequences, around 20% of them singletons. The sample was peripheral blood mononuclear cells (PBMCs), taken at new diagnosis, from a patient treated with antithyroid drugs. The receptors originated from a female donor with Graves disease. Both conserved end residues are trimmed from each CDR3. The D gene is left open where the match is weak.

v_call,d_call,cdr3_aa
TRBV6-1,TRBD2,ASRKLAGEQY
TRBV6-1,TRBD2,ASSARLAGEQF
TRBV12-3/TRBV12-4,TRBD1,ASRPTGLGNQPQH
TRBV6-2/TRBV6-3,NA,ASSSAVGGRGYGYT
TRBV20-1,NA,SASAGGGGETQY
TRBV7-9,NA,AGSLVRGEAF
TRBV18,NA,ASSPGVDTQY
TRBV20-1,NA,SARAPRGDTEAF
TRBV9,TRBD2,ASSVTRGTSGYEQY
TRBV6-1,NA,ASSHPRPPQPFQETQY
TRBV6-2/TRBV6-3,NA,ASNRPHMNTEAF
TRBV30,NA,AWRVAGGNQPQH
TRBV7-2,NA,ASSSRLTGELF
TRBV2,NA,ASSNTGRNSPLH
TRBV6-1,TRBD2,ASSRLAGVYEQY
TRBV12-3/TRBV12-4,TRBD1,ASSMLDRGTTEAF
TRBV4-2,TRBD2,ASSVDEAGGPDTQY
TRBV2,NA,ASSDFGGAGGTGELF
TRBV28,TRBD2,ASSTSGRKGHIYNEQF
TRBV7-3,NA,ASSLLGSVGDEQY
TRBV29-1,TRBD1,SVEDRWDTEAF
TRBV30,NA,ATGVWGATNEKLF
TRBV30,TRBD1,AQNRGRDTGELF
TRBV12-3/TRBV12-4,NA,ASLRDGTNEQF
TRBV28,NA,ASSADGTDTQY
TRBV29-1,NA,SVEEAGQPQH
TRBV10-3,TRBD2,AISGNDWTSGIHEQY
TRBV7-2,NA,ASSLLGNNQPQH
TRBV11-2,TRBD1,ASSPLGQGETQY
TRBV6-1,NA,ASSPTVTATNEKLF
TRBV12-3/TRBV12-4,NA,ASSLELYGSFYNEQF
TRBV29-1,NA,SASAPSGANVLT
TRBV12-3/TRBV12-4,TRBD2,ASSPNFSGTSANNEQF
TRBV7-2,NA,ASSRGSGGETQY
TRBV2,TRBD1,ASSEGTGATYGYT